This TCR beta chain is from a study of blood T cells in healthy people across ages. Study information: Every two T cells gave about one barcoded beta molecule via template switching.

The V end was cut by 0 bases, the J end by 7 bases, with 21 bases between. Germline loops: CDR1 LGHNA, CDR2 YSLEER. The CDR3 consists of 18 residues. Primers used in a second PCR of about 6 to 11 cycles were a sample-barcoded 5' primer and a J-beta primer mix. All samples gave at least 2.5 million CDR3-containing paired-end reads. MiXCR, applied by TCRdb to the 5' RACE reads, yields one record per CDR3 protein. The table has about 840,000 distinct CDR3 sequences, 25% to 30% seen once; the top ten hold roughly 10%. These sequences were also reported in another study, on T cells of mothers and their children. That paper notes: Researchers report slightly higher, though non-significant, overlap in related mother-child pairs than in unrelated pairs.

This sequence originates from a woman aged 40-49 years in good health. This chain uses TRBV4-3 with TRBJ1-4; D call uncertain. Sequenced sample: blood. The CDR3 is CASSQDPLLQAVGEKLFF. The CDR3 nucleotides read TGCGCCAGCAGCCAAGATCCCCTTCTGCAGGCCGTGGGTGAAAAACTGTTTTTT.